What follows are 12 T cell receptor beta chains derived from one specimen sequenced in a study of blood T cell repertoires in COVID-19. Clones were sequenced by immunoSEQ multiplex PCR, and TCRdb holds only the in-frame ones, with some missing. The repertoire consists of around 280,000 clones, with around 91% occurring once and the leading ten covering around 1.7%. The specimen sequenced was PBMCs or T cells enriched from blood (not recorded which). These receptors came from a woman aged 18-29 years with acute COVID-19.

This chain connects TRBV4-3 to TRBJ1-3, with 9 bases that match TRBD1. The CDR3 spans 15 residues. Germline V gene lookup returns CDR1 LGHNA and CDR2 YSLEER. The trim removed 4 bases at V and 3 bases at J, leaving 4 bases unmatched. CDR3 residues: CASSRTGGGGNTIYF. The CDR3 coding sequence is TGCGCCAGCAGCCGCACAGGGGGCGGTGGAAACACCATATATTTT.

The chain is built from TRBV7-9 and TRBJ1-3; TRBD1 matches at 9 bases. V was pared by 0 bases and J by 1 base, with 10 bases of the junction left unmatched. Germline CDR1 reads SEHNR; CDR2 reads FQNEAQ (reference sequence). This CDR3 has 19 residues. CDR3 sequence reads: CASSLATGQGRRSGNTIYF. CDR3 DNA sequence: TGTGCCAGCAGCTTAGCGACAGGACAGGGGCGGCGGTCTGGAAACACCATATATTTT.

The V gene is TRBV5-8, the J gene TRBJ2-3; 11 bases are a match to TRBD2. V was pared by 5 bases and J by 0 bases, with 5 bases of the junction left unmatched. Looked up from germline, CDR1 is SGHTS and CDR2 is YDEGEE. The CDR3 totals 16 residues. CDR3 nucleotides: TGTGCCAGCAGTCTAGCGGGAGGTACTAGCACAGATACGCAGTATTTT. Translated, it gives CASSLAGGTSTDTQYF.

The genes are TRBV5-1 and TRBJ1-1, with D possibly being TRBD1 (6 bases). The CDR3 is made up of 14 amino acids. Deletions cut 0 bases from V and 1 base from J, with 7 bases between. Germline CDR1 and CDR2: SGHRS and YFSETQ. The DNA for the CDR3 is TGCGCCAGCAGCTTGGCACAGGGGAACACTGAAGCTTTCTTT. It specifies CASSLAQGNTEAFF.

V usage is TRBV28 and J usage is TRBJ2-7; D gene ambiguous. V lost 3 bases and J lost 1, with 16 bases in between. Germline V lookup: CDR1 MDHEN, CDR2 SYDVKM. The CDR3 length is 16 residues. CDR3 in DNA: TGTGCCAGCAGTTTTTCCGGATGGGCTTCATCCTACGAGCAGTACTTC. It codes for CASSFSGWASSYEQYF.

This clone was counted a single time. V gene TRBV27 combines with J gene TRBJ1-5; 7 nucleotides align to TRBD1. CDR3 size: 14 residues. V shed 1 base, J shed 11 bases, and the junction held 8 bases outside the gene matches. Germline loops: CDR1 MNHEY, CDR2 SMNVEV (reference sequence). Here the CDR3 DNA reads TGTGCCAGCAGTTTATACGCAGGGGGAACGTCCCAGCATTTT. As protein: CASSLYAGGTSQHF.

The chain uses TRBV4-1 and TRBJ2-1; D unclear. V shed 1 base and J shed 4 bases, with 14 bases lying between them. Germline lookup yields CDR1 MGHRA and CDR2 YSYEKL. This CDR3 has 16 residues. CDR3 nucleotide sequence: TGCGCCAGCAGCCAAGTTCGGCTAGTTGAGTACAATGAGCAGTTCTTC. Translated: CASSQVRLVEYNEQFF.

In nucleotides, the CDR3 is TGTGCCAGCAGCTTACGCCTAGCGGGGATCTACAATGAGCAGTTCTTC. Its translation: CASSLRLAGIYNEQFF. V is TRBV7-2 and J is TRBJ2-1, with 9 bases that match TRBD2. Germline V CDR1 and CDR2: SGHTA, FQGNSA. This CDR3 is 16 amino acids long. Unmatched junction bases numbered 5, after V lost 2 bases and J lost 3 bases.

V usage is TRBV20-1 and J usage is TRBJ1-6; 10 bases agree with TRBD1. CDR3 length: 15 amino acids. Trimming removed 3 bases from V and 8 bases from J; junction bases left unmatched: 7. CDR1 and CDR2 from the germline V gene are DFQATT and SNEGSKA (reference sequence). The CDR3: CSASATGTGDSPLHF. The CDR3, as DNA: TGCAGTGCTAGTGCGACCGGGACAGGGGATTCACCCCTCCACTTT.

This clone was detected only once. The J gene is TRBJ2-7, the V gene TRBV27; D is undetermined. Germline-derived CDR1 and CDR2 are MNHEY and SMNVEV (reference sequence). V was shortened by 5 bases and J by 0 bases, with 14 bases between the two germline ends. CDR3 size: 15 residues. DNA for the CDR3: TGTGCCAGCAGTCAGGCCCCAGAAGGCTCCTACGAGCAGTACTTC. Its protein product is CASSQAPEGSYEQYF.

This chain joins TRBV9 and TRBJ2-7; D not resolved. CDR1 is SGDLS and CDR2 is YYNGEE in the germline V gene. The V end was cut by 4 bases, the J end by 6 bases, with 11 bases between. The CDR3 contains 12 residues. The CDR3 is CASSPTVGEQYF. Here the CDR3 DNA reads TGTGCCAGCAGCCCAACCGTCGGCGAGCAGTACTTC.

The genes are TRBV6-1 and TRBJ1-2, with D possibly TRBD1 on 6 matching bases. Germline CDR1 is MNHNS and CDR2 is SASEGT. The V end was cut by 3 bases, the J end by 7 bases, with 21 bases between. The CDR3 has 16 amino acids. The CDR3, as DNA: TGTGCCAGCAGTGATTGGAGGTCGGGGGGCCGGGGTGGCTACACCTTC. Translation: CASSDWRSGGRGGYTF.